This T cell receptor beta chain appears in the sequencing data of a study of graft-versus-host responses after intestinal transplantation. Whole-study context: Anti-thymocyte globulin was used for induction in all recipients, who then took tacrolimus and steroids for around 3 years. Study-level findings and limits: Levels of circulating GvH clones at their peak were associated with early post-transplant HvG declines. Individuals carrying graft-donor T cell macrochimerism showed high graft-versus-host to host-versus-graft clonal ratios in allografts.

Clones were sequenced by immunoSEQ multiplex PCR, and TCRdb holds only the in-frame ones, with some missing. The sample shows about 120,000 clones, 90% to 95% of them seen only once. The CDR3 length is 14 residues. V was trimmed by 5 bases and J by 2 bases, leaving 10 bases between them. Germline V gene lookup returns CDR1 SGHAT and CDR2 FQNNGV. As to this clone: Its specificity is unknown.

This chain joins TRBV11-2 and TRBJ2-1; D not certain. Sequenced material: unstimulated CD4+ T cells sorted from spleen or lymph node cells, taken before intestinal transplant. This receptor was taken from a human donor who received an intestinal transplant. Here the CDR3 DNA reads TGTGCCAGCAGCCCCTCTTGGGCCTACAATGAGCAGTTCTTC. It yields the protein CASSPSWAYNEQFF.